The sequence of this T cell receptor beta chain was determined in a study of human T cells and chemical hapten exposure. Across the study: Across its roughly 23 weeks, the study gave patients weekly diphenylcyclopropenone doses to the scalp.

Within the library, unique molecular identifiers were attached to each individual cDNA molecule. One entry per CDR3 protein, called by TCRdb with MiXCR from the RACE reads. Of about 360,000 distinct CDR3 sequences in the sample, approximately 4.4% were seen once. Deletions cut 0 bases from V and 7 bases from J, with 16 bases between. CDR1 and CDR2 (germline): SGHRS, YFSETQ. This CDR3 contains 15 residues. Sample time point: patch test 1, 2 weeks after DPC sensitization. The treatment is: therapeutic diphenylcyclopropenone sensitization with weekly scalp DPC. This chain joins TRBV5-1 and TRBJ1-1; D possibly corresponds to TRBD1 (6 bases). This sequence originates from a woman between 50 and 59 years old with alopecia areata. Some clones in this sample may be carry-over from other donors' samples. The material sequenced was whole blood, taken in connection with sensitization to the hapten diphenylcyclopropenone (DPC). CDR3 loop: CASSLELGGLDEAFF. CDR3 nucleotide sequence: TGCGCCAGCAGCTTGGAACTAGGGGGTCTAGATGAAGCTTTCTTT.